These 14 T cell receptor beta chains share one sample of origin, sequenced in a study of T cell repertoires in cytomegalovirus infection. TCRdb used MiXCR to reprocess the reads, holding one entry per CDR3 protein. The data contain approximately 290,000 distinct CDR3 sequences, about 26% of them seen just once; the ten biggest clones take up approximately 13%. The sample consisted of PBMCs. The source is a human donor in good health (CMV status not recorded). Some clones in this sample may be carry-over from other donors' samples.

Many counts were recorded for this clonotype. V and J are TRBV7-2 and TRBJ2-1; 8 nucleotides match TRBD1. The junction had 8 bases not matched to a gene; V was cut back by 1 base and J by 9 bases. The CDR3 is made up of 15 amino acids. CDR1 and CDR2 from the germline V gene are SGHTA and FQGNSA. As DNA, the CDR3 is TGTGCCAGCAGCTTAGTAGTCAGGGGGCAAGGTGAGCAGTTCTTC. Protein sequence: CASSLVVRGQGEQFF.

The chain is built from TRBV2 and TRBJ2-1; TRBD2 matches at 12 bases. The CDR3 is made up of 15 amino acids. V trimming: 4 bases; J trimming: 5 bases; junction bases outside the gene matches: 3. CDR1 SNHLY and CDR2 FYNNEI come from the germline V gene. The CDR3 DNA follows: TGTGCCAGCAGTGCCACTAGCGGGGGGAACAATGAGCAGTTCTTC. Its translation: CASSATSGGNNEQFF.

This chain joins TRBV7-2 and TRBJ1-4; 7 nucleotides agree with TRBD1. This CDR3 is 17 amino acids long. Germline V CDR1 and CDR2: SGHTA, FQGNSA. Germline trimming cut 0 bases from V and 3 bases from J; bases unmatched to any gene: 7. The CDR3 loop reads CASSLAEGAQANEKLFF. As DNA, the CDR3 is TGTGCCAGCAGCTTAGCCGAGGGGGCGCAGGCTAATGAAAAACTGTTTTTT. Full variable domain (rest looked up from reference TRBV7-2 and TRBJ1-4): GAGVSQSPSNKVTEKGKDVELRCDPISGHTALYWYRQSLGQGLEFLIYFQGNSAPDKSGLPSDRFSAERTGGSVSTLTIQRTQQEDSAVYLCASSLAEGAQANEKLFFGSGTQLSVL.

Comment on this clonotype: This may be a read error, as it is one base from a much larger clone. The genes are TRBV7-8 and TRBJ2-1; 8 bases are shared with TRBD2. The trim removed 5 bases at V and 9 bases at J, leaving 9 bases unmatched. Germline CDR1 and CDR2: SGHVS and FQNEAQ. There are 14 residues in the CDR3. The CDR3 sequence is CASSPYGRGSEQFF. For the CDR3, the DNA is TGTGCCAGCAGCCCCTACGGGAGGGGGAGTGAGCAGTTCTTC.

The sample holds a few counts of this clonotype. This sequence joins TRBV29-1 and TRBJ2-7, with TRBD1 as a possible D gene (5 bases). The CDR3 spans 11 residues. V dropped 5 bases and J dropped 5 bases, with 10 bases sitting between them. Germline CDR1 SQVTM, CDR2 ANQGSEA. This chain's CDR3 is CSVFDRNEQYF. The CDR3 DNA reads TGCAGCGTTTTCGACAGAAACGAGCAGTACTTC.

V and J are TRBV19 and TRBJ1-5, with D possibly TRBD1 on 5 matching bases. Germline V gene lookup returns CDR1 LNHDA and CDR2 SQIVND (reference sequence). V lost 2 bases and J lost 6, with 14 bases in between. CDR3 length equals 15 residues. Here the CDR3 reads CASSIFGQGGQPQHF. In DNA form, the CDR3 reads TGTGCCAGTAGTATATTCGGGCAGGGCGGTCAGCCCCAGCATTTT.

The CDR3 sequence: CASGPTGGNEKLFF. CDR3 coding DNA: TGTGCCAGCGGACCGACAGGGGGGAATGAAAAACTGTTTTTT. This rearrangement joins TRBV28 to TRBJ1-4; TRBD1 matches 9 bases. Germline V lookup: CDR1 MDHEN, CDR2 SYDVKM. The CDR3 has 14 amino acids. Losses at the gene ends were 8 bases for V and 5 bases for J; bases not matched to a gene: 6.

This chain links TRBV20-1 with TRBJ2-2, with 7 bases matching TRBD1. The length of the CDR3 is 17 residues. With 0 bases clipped from V and 5 bases from J, the junction kept 12 bases outside the gene matches. Germline loops: CDR1 DFQATT, CDR2 SNEGSKA (reference sequence). The CDR3 loop reads CSARDRNRGRSTGELFF. The CDR3 nucleotides read TGCAGTGCTAGAGATCGGAACAGGGGAAGAAGTACCGGGGAGCTGTTTTTT.

CDR3: CASSPRGSGFYNEQFF. In DNA, the CDR3 is TGTGCCAGCAGCCCCCGGGGGAGCGGTTTCTACAATGAGCAGTTCTTC. The rearrangement uses TRBV11-2 and TRBJ2-1; weak D call: TRBD2 (6 bases). The V gene lost 5 bases and the J gene lost 3 bases, with 17 bases spanning the gap. The CDR3 consists of 16 residues. Per germline, CDR1 SGHAT and CDR2 FQNNGV.

This clonotype was observed at least ten times. The CDR3 bases are TGTGCCAGCAGTGTAGAGAGGAGAAAGCAGTATTTT. Translated: CASSVERRKQYF. The rearrangement uses TRBV28 and TRBJ2-3; no firm D call. CDR1 and CDR2 from the germline V gene are MDHEN and SYDVKM. The CDR3 runs 12 residues. The germline V and J ends were trimmed by 5 bases and 11 bases, with 14 bases remaining between them. Full variable domain (remainder filled in from reference TRBV28 and TRBJ2-3): DVKVTQSSRYLVKRTGEKVFLECVQDMDHENMFWYRQDPGLGLRLIYFSYDVKMKEKGDIPEGYSVSREKKERFSLILESASTNQTSMYLCASSVERRKQYFGPGTRLTVL.

The J gene is TRBJ2-5, the V gene TRBV19; TRBD2 aligns across 7 bases. J was trimmed by 4 bases and V by 5 bases; bases with no gene match: 10. The CDR3 is 15 residues long. Germline values: CDR1 LNHDA, CDR2 SQIVND (reference sequence). In DNA form, the CDR3 reads TGTGCCAGTAGTTCGGTTGCGGGAGTCGTAGAGACCCAGTACTTC. It codes for CASSSVAGVVETQYF.

This rearrangement joins TRBV12-3 or TRBV12-4 to TRBJ2-7; the D is unclear. The CDR3 has 12 amino acids. The germline V and J ends were trimmed by 7 bases and 3 bases, with 10 bases remaining between them. The CDR3 DNA reads as TGTGCCAGCACTGTTACCTACTACGAGCAGTACTTC. This sequence encodes CASTVTYYEQYF.

The chain employs TRBV15 and TRBJ2-1, with 7 bases lining up with TRBD2. There are 16 residues in the CDR3. Germline loops: CDR1 LNHNV, CDR2 YYDKDF (reference sequence). J lost 5 bases, V lost 1 base, and 8 bases had no gene match. In DNA, the CDR3 is TGTGCCACCAGCAGAGGGAGAGCGGGGTTCCACAATGAGCAGTTCTTC. It is translated as CATSRGRAGFHNEQFF. Based on the CDR3 plus reference TRBV15 and TRBJ2-1, the full variable domain is DAMVIQNPRYQVTQFGKPVTLSCSQTLNHNVMYWYQQKSSQAPKLLFHYYDKDFNNEADTPDNFQSRRPNTSFCFLDIRSPGLGDTAMYLCATSRGRAGFHNEQFFGPGTRLTVL.

This clonotype has a count of ten or more. The chain joins TRBV7-2 to TRBJ2-1, with 7 positions matching TRBD1. The CDR3 has 15 residues. The germline CDR1 and CDR2 sequences are SGHTA and FQGNSA. The ends lost 0 bases at V and 4 bases at J; junction bases unmatched: 3. The CDR3 nucleotides are TGTGCCAGCAGCTTAGCCGGACAGGCGTACAATGAGCAGTTCTTC. It encodes CASSLAGQAYNEQFF. The full variable domain, in which reference TRBV7-2 and TRBJ2-1 provide the parts outside the CDR3, is GAGVSQSPSNKVTEKGKDVELRCDPISGHTALYWYRQSLGQGLEFLIYFQGNSAPDKSGLPSDRFSAERTGGSVSTLTIQRTQQEDSAVYLCASSLAGQAYNEQFFGPGTRLTVL.